These 13 T cell receptor beta chains originate from one sample sequenced in a study of vaccination and CD4 T cells after COVID-19. This sample's treatment: roughly 10-day PBMC culture with coronavirus spike peptide pools or control peptides (ViraFEST assay). The Oncomine TCR Beta short-read assay was applied to DNA of cultured CD4+ T cells. TCRdb re-called the PCR reads with MiXCR, one entry per CDR3 protein. The sample lists under 25,000 distinct CDR3 sequences, 45% to 50% seen once, with roughly 13% in the top ten. These receptors have no identified antigens. Sequenced input: cultured CD4+ T cells from blood. These receptors were taken from a human donor with COVID-19.

The V call is TRBV2, the J call TRBJ1-2; D not resolved. The CDR3 contains 14 residues. Germline V lookup: CDR1 SNHLY, CDR2 FYNNEI. The ends were cut back, 3 bases at V and 9 bases at J, with 17 bases in the middle. This CDR3 is CASSDNGRAGSYTF. CDR3 DNA sequence: TGTGCCAGCAGTGATAACGGACGAGCGGGAAGCTACACCTTC.

This chain's CDR3 is CASSSTGVGSPLHF. The CDR3 nucleotides read TGTGCCAGCAGTTCGACCGGTGTCGGTTCACCCCTCCACTTT. The chain combines TRBV12-3 or TRBV12-4 with TRBJ1-6; D unclear. The V gene lost 4 bases and the J gene lost 9 bases, with 13 bases spanning the gap. This CDR3 is 14 amino acids long.

The chain uses TRBV6-2 or TRBV6-3 and TRBJ2-1, with TRBD2 matching 10 bases. The CDR3 has 14 residues. V shed 7 bases and J 14 bases; nucleotides not matched to a gene: 14. The germline CDR1 and CDR2 sequences are MNHEY and SVGEGT. The CDR3: CASKRTSGALREFF. The DNA for the CDR3 is TGTGCCAGCAAGCGGACTAGCGGTGCCCTACGGGAGTTCTTC.

A few counts support this clonotype. The chain combines TRBV6-5 with TRBJ2-1; D gene ambiguous. V lost 4 bases, J lost 6 bases, and 10 bases lay in between. The CDR3 has 13 residues. The germline CDR1 and CDR2 sequences are MNHEY and SVGAGI. The CDR3 coding sequence is TGTGCCAGCAGTTCACATCCTAGCAATGAGCAGTTCTTC. Its translation is CASSSHPSNEQFF.

This clonotype was observed a few times. The J gene is TRBJ2-2, the V gene TRBV6-5; the D is unclear. With 0 bases removed from V and 3 bases from J, the gap between germline ends came to 5 bases. The germline V gene encodes CDR1 MNHEY and CDR2 SVGAGI. The CDR3 consists of 14 residues. CDR3 sequence reads: CASSYSTYTGELFF. The DNA of the CDR3 is TGTGCCAGCAGTTACTCGACTTACACCGGGGAGCTGTTTTTT.

The table lists this clonotype with a count of one. J is TRBJ1-1 and V is TRBV5-1, with a weak D call TRBD1 (5 bases). Per germline, CDR1 SGHRS and CDR2 YFSETQ. This CDR3 contains 14 residues. The V gene lost 3 bases and the J gene lost 1 base, with 10 bases spanning the gap. CDR3 protein: CASSSIGANTEAFF. DNA for the CDR3: TGCGCCAGCAGCTCCATAGGGGCGAACACTGAAGCTTTCTTT.

The J gene is TRBJ2-1, the V gene TRBV6-1; 8 positions match TRBD2. The germline V gene encodes CDR1 MNHNS and CDR2 SASEGT. The junction had 10 bases not matched to a gene; V was cut back by 7 bases and J by 2 bases. The length of the CDR3 is 16 residues. The CDR3 spells CASTSGLDDPYNEQFF. The CDR3 DNA follows: TGTGCCAGCACCTCGGGACTAGATGATCCCTACAATGAGCAGTTCTTC.

This clonotype was counted a single time. The chain has TRBV6-1 and TRBJ2-7, with no clear D. The germline V and J ends were trimmed by 6 bases and 5 bases, with 8 bases remaining between them. The CDR3 runs to 11 residues. The V gene's germline CDR1 is MNHNS and CDR2 SASEGT. CDR3 nucleotides: TGTGCCAGCAGGAGGAGTAACGAGCAGTACTTC. It codes for CASRRSNEQYF.

This clonotype was counted between two and nine times. The CDR3 loop is CASSPDRVQPQHF. The CDR3 DNA sequence: TGTGCCAGCAGTCCAGACAGGGTTCAGCCCCAGCATTTT. This chain connects TRBV27 to TRBJ1-5; 7 nucleotides line up with TRBD1. CDR3 length equals 13 residues. Trimming at V came to 5 bases and at J to 6 bases, leaving 4 bases not matched to a gene. Germline V gives CDR1 MNHEY, CDR2 SMNVEV (reference sequence).

The chain has TRBV7-9 and TRBJ1-1, with D hard to call. The CDR3 sequence is 14 residues long. Germline loops: CDR1 SEHNR, CDR2 FQNEAQ (reference sequence). V was clipped by 3 bases and J by 4 bases, with 12 bases between them. CDR3 coding DNA: TGTGCCAGCAGCTTCATGCACCTCGGCACTGAAGCTTTCTTT. Encoded protein: CASSFMHLGTEAFF. The complete variable domain, with remaining parts taken from reference TRBV7-9 and TRBJ1-1, reads DTGVSQNPRHKITKRGQNVTFRCDPISEHNRLYWYRQTLGQGPEFLTYFQNEAQLEKSRLLSDRFSAERPKGSFSTLEIQRTEQGDSAMYLCASSFMHLGTEAFFGQGTRLTVV.

The CDR3 protein is CATSLRGTQKLFF. In DNA, the CDR3 is TGTGCCACTAGTCTGAGGGGGACTCAAAAACTGTTTTTT. The rearrangement joins TRBV15 to TRBJ1-4; a weak D match, TRBD1 (6 bases). V lost 9 bases, J lost 9 bases, and 17 bases lay in between. The CDR3 contains 13 residues. Germline loops: CDR1 LNHNV, CDR2 YYDKDF (reference sequence).

In this sample, this clonotype turned up a few times. This chain joins TRBV2 and TRBJ2-5, with D perhaps TRBD2 (5 bases). The CDR3 contains 16 residues. The germline CDR1 and CDR2 sequences are SNHLY and FYNNEI. V was pared by 2 bases and J by 4 bases, with 17 bases between. The CDR3 bases are TGTGCCAGCAGTGAAACGGGCCGGAGGTCGCTAGAGACCCAGTACTTC. Protein product: CASSETGRRSLETQYF.

This chain links TRBV29-1 with TRBJ2-3; no firm D call. This CDR3 has 12 residues. Trimming took 3 bases from V and 1 from J, leaving 5 bases between them. Looked up from germline, CDR1 is SQVTM and CDR2 is ANQGSEA. The CDR3 reads CSVEGRTDTQYF. In nucleotides, the CDR3 is TGCAGCGTTGAGGGTCGCACAGATACGCAGTATTTT.